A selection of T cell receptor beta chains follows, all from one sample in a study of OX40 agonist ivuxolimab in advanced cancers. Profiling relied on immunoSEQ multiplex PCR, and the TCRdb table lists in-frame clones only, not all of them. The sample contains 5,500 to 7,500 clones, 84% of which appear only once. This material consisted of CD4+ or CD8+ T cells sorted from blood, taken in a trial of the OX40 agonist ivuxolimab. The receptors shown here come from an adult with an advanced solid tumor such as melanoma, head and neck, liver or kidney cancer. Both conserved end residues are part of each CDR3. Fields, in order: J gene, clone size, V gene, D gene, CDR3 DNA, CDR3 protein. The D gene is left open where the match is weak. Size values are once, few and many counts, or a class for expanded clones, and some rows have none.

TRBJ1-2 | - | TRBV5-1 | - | TGCGCCAGCAGCTCGGGGACGGGGAGCTATGGCTACACCTTC | CASSSGTGSYGYTF
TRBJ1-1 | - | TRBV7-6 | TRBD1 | TGTGCCAGCATCATCGACAGGGGCGGGACTGAAGCTTTCTTT | CASIIDRGGTEAFF
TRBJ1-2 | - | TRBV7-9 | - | TGTGCCAGCAGCTTAGTGGGGGGAACCTATGGCTACACCTTC | CASSLVGGTYGYTF
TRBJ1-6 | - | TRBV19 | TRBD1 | TGTGCCAGTAGTACTTCCACAGGGGGATATTCACCCCTCCACTTT | CASSTSTGGYSPLHF
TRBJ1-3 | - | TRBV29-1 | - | TGCAGCGTTGGAGGCTCTGGAAACACCATATATTTT | CSVGGSGNTIYF
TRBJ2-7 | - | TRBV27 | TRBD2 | TGTGCCAGCAGTTTACTAGCGGGAGGGTCTAGCTACGAGCAGTACTTC | CASSLLAGGSSYEQYF
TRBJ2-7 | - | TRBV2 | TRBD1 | TGTGCCAGCAGCGGACAGGGGAGAGAAGCCTACGAGCAGTACTTC | CASSGQGREAYEQYF
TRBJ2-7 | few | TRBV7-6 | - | TGTGCCAGCAGCTTAAGCCAAACCTACGAGCAGTACTTC | CASSLSQTYEQYF
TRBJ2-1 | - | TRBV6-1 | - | TGTGCCAGCAGTGAAGCGACGGTCAACTGGAATGAGCAGTTCTTC | CASSEATVNWNEQFF
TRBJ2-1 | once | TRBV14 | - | TGTGCCAGCAGCCAAGATGTCAATGAGCAGTTCTTC | CASSQDVNEQFF
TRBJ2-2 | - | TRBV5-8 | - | TGTGCCAGCAGCTATCTAGAAACCGGGGAGCTGTTTTTT | CASSYLETGELFF
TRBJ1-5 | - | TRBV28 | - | TGTGCCAGCAGGCCTTTGGGGGGCAATCAGCCCCAGCATTTT | CASRPLGGNQPQHF
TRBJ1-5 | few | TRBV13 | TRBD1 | TGTGCCAGCAGCAACAGGGGGAATCAGCCCCAGCATTTT | CASSNRGNQPQHF
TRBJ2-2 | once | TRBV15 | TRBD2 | TGTGCCACCAGCAGAGATGGCGGACTAGCGGACACCGGGGAGCTGTTTTTT | CATSRDGGLADTGELFF
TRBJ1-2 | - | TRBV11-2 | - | TGTGCCAGCAGCTTAATGACGGCTAACTATGGCTACACCTTC | CASSLMTANYGYTF
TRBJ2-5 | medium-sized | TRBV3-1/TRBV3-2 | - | TGTGCCAAGGATAAAACCCAGTACTTC | CAKDKTQYF
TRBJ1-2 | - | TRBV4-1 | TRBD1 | TGCGCCAGCAGCGAGAACAGGGGGCGCGGCTACACCTTC | CASSENRGRGYTF
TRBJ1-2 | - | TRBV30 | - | TGTGCCTGGAGTGACAGTTATGGCTACACCTTC | CAWSDSYGYTF
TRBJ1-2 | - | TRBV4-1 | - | TGCGCCAGCAGCCAAACGGGGGGAACCTATGGCTACACCTTC | CASSQTGGTYGYTF
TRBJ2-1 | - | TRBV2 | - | TGTGCCAGCGCCGGGATAAGCTCCTACAATGAGCAGTTCTTC | CASAGISSYNEQFF
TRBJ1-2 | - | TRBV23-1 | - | TGCGCCAGCAGTCAATTTCGGAGACCGATTTCTAACTATGGCTACACCTTC | CASSQFRRPISNYGYTF
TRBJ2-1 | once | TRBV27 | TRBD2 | TGTGCCAGCAGTTCCGCGGGGGTGAACTACAATGAGCAGTTCTTC | CASSSAGVNYNEQFF
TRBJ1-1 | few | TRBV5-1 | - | TGCGCCAGCAGCTTAGGCCCACAAGCTTTCTTT | CASSLGPQAFF
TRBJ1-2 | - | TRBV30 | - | TGTGCCTGGAGTGTACAGGCGACTTATGGCTACACCTTC | CAWSVQATYGYTF
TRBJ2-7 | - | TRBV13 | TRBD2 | TGTGCCAGCAGCTTCGGCCAGCGGGGGGTGGCCTACGAGCAGTACTTC | CASSFGQRGVAYEQYF
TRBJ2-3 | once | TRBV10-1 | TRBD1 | TGCGCCAGCAGCCGGGACAGGGAAGGTACAGATACGCAGTATTTT | CASSRDREGTDTQYF
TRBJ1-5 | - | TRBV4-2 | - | TGTGCCAGCAGCCAAGAGCGTACGGGGAATCAGCCCCAGCATTTT | CASSQERTGNQPQHF
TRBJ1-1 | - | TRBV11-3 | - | TGTGCCAGCAGCTTATCAACTCGGGGCACTGAAGCTTTCTTT | CASSLSTRGTEAFF
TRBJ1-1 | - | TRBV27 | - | TGTGCCAGCAGTTTATCAGGCAGGGGAGGCACTGAAGCTTTCTTT | CASSLSGRGGTEAFF
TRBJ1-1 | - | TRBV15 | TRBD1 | TGTGCCACCAGCAGGGACAGGGACACTGAAGCTTTCTTT | CATSRDRDTEAFF
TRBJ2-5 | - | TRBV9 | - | TGTGCCAGCAGCGCAGGGTGGACAGTCCAAGAGACCCAGTACTTC | CASSAGWTVQETQYF
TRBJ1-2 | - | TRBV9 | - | TGTGCCAGCAGCTTAGACGGGGGAAGGAACTATGGCTACACCTTC | CASSLDGGRNYGYTF
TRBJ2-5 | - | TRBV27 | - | TGTGCCAGCAGTCCGACATCTGAAGAGACCCAGTACTTC | CASSPTSEETQYF
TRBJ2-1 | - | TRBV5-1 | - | TGCGCCAGCAGCTTGGACAGATCCAACAATGAGCAGTTCTTC | CASSLDRSNNEQFF
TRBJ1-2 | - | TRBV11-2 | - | TGTGCCAGCAGCCCTCTCGAACAGGCCGTTTATGGCTACACCTTC | CASSPLEQAVYGYTF